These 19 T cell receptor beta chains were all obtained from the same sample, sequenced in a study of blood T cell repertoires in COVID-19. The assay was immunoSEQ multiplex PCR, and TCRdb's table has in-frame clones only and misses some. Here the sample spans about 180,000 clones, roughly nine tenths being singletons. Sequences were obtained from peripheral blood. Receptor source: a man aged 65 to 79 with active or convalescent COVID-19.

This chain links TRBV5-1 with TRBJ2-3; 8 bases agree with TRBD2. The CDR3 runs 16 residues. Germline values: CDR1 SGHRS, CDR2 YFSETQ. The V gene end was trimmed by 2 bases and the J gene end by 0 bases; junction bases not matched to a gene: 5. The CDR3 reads CASSFGIAGSTDTQYF. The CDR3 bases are TGCGCCAGCAGCTTCGGGATAGCGGGAAGCACAGATACGCAGTATTTT.

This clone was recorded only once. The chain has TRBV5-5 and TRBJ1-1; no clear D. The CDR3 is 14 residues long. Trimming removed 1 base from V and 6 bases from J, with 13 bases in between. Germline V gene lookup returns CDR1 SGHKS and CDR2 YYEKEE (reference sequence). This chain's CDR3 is CASSLQPRVPEAFF. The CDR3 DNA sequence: TGTGCCAGCAGCTTGCAACCGCGAGTCCCTGAAGCTTTCTTT.

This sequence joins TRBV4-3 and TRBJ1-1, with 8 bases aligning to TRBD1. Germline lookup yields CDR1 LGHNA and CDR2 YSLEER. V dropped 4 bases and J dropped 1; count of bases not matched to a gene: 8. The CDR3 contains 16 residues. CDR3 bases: TGCGCCAGCAGCCGCAGTCAGGGGGCGAGGAACACTGAAGCTTTCTTT. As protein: CASSRSQGARNTEAFF.

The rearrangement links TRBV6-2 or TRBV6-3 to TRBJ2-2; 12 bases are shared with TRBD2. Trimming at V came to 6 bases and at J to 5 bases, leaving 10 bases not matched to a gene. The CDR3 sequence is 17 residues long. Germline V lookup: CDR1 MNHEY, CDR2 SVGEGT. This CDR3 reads CASSPTSGRSGTGELFF. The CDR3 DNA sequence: TGTGCCAGCAGCCCTACTAGCGGGAGGTCGGGGACCGGGGAGCTGTTTTTT.

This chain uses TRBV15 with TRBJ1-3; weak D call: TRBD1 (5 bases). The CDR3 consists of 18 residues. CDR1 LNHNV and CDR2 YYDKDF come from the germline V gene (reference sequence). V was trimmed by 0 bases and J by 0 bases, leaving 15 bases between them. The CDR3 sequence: CATSRDGRQGLSGNTIYF. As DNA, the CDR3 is TGTGCCACCAGCAGAGATGGGCGGCAGGGCCTCTCTGGAAACACCATATATTTT.

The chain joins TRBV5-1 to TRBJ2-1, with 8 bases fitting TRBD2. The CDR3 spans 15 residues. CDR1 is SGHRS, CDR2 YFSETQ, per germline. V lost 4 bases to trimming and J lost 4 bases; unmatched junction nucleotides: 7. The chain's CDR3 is CASSPGLDAYNEQFF. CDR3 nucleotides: TGCGCCAGCAGCCCGGGACTAGATGCTTACAATGAGCAGTTCTTC.

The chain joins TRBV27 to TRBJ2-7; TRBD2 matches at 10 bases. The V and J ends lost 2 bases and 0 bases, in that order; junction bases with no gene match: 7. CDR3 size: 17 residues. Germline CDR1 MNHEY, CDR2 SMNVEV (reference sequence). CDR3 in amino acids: CASSLASGGLSSYEQYF. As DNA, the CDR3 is TGTGCCAGCAGTTTAGCTAGCGGGGGCCTAAGCTCCTACGAGCAGTACTTC.

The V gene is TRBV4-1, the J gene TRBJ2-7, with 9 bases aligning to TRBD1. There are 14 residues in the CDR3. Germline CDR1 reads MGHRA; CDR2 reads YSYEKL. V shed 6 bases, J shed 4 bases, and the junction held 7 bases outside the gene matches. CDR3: CASSPGQGVYEQYF. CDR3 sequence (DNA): TGCGCCAGCAGTCCGGGACAGGGTGTTTACGAGCAGTACTTC.

The CDR3 nucleotides are TGTGCCAGCAGTCACGGGGGGACGGAACAAGAGACCCAGTACTTC. This gives the protein CASSHGGTEQETQYF. The chain uses TRBV11-2 and TRBJ2-5; 7 nucleotides match TRBD2. CDR1 and CDR2 (germline): SGHAT, FQNNGV. The trim removed 6 bases at V and 2 bases at J, leaving 9 bases unmatched. The CDR3 is 15 amino acids.

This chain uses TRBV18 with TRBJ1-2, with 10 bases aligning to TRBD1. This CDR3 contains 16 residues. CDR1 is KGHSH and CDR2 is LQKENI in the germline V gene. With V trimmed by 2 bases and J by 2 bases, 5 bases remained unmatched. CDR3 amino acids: CASSPTGTGVNYGYTF. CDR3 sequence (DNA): TGTGCCAGCTCACCAACCGGGACAGGGGTAAACTATGGCTACACCTTC.

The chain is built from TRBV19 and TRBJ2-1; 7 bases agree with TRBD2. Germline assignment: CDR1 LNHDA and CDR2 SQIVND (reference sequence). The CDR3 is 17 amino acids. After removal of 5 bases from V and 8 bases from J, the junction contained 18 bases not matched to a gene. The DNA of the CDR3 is TGTGCCAGTAGTGGACCCATACGTCGCGGGAGAGGCGATGAGCAGTTCTTC. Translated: CASSGPIRRGRGDEQFF.

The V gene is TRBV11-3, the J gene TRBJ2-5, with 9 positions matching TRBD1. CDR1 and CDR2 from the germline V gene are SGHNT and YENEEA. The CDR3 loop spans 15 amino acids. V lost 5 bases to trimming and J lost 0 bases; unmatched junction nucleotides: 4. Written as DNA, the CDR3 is TGTGCCAGCAGCAAACGGACAGGGGACCAAGAGACCCAGTACTTC. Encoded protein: CASSKRTGDQETQYF. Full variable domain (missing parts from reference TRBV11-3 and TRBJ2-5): EAGVVQSPRYKIIEKKQPVAFWCNPISGHNTLYWYLQNLGQGPELLIRYENEEAVDDSQLPKDRFSAERLKGVDSTLKIQPAELGDSAVYLCASSKRTGDQETQYFGPGTRLLVL.

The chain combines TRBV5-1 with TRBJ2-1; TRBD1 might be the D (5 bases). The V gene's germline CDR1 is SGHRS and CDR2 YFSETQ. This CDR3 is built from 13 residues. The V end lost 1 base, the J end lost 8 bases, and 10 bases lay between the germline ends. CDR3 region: CASSLQGFHEQFF. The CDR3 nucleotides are TGCGCCAGCAGCTTGCAGGGTTTCCATGAGCAGTTCTTC. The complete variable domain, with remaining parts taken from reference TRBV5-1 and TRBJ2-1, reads KAGVTQTPRYLIKTRGQQVTLSCSPISGHRSVSWYQQTPGQGLQFLFEYFSETQRNKGNFPGRFSGRQFSNSRSEMNVSTLELGDSALYLCASSLQGFHEQFFGPGTRLTVL.

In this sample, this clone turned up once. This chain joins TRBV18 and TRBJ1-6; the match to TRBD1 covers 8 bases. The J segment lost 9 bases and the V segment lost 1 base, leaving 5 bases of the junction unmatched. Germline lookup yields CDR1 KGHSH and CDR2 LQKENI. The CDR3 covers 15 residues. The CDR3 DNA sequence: TGTGCCAGCTCACCACTGACAGGGGATAGTTCACCCCTCCACTTT. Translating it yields CASSPLTGDSSPLHF.

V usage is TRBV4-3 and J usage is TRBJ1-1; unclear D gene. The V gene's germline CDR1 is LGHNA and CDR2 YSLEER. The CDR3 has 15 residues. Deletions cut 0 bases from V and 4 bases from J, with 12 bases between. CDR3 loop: CASSQDPPRSTEAFF. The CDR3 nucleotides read TGCGCCAGCAGCCAAGATCCCCCCCGGAGCACTGAAGCTTTCTTT.

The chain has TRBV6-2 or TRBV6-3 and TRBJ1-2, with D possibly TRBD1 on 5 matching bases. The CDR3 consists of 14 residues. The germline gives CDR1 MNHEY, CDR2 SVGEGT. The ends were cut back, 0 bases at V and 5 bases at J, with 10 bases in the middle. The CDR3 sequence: CASSYSTRDYGYTF. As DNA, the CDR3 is TGTGCCAGCAGTTACTCGACCAGGGATTATGGCTACACCTTC.

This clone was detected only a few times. The CDR3 sequence: CASRAQGYTEAFF. CDR3 in DNA: TGTGCCAGCAGAGCACAGGGGTACACTGAAGCTTTCTTT. The chain links TRBV12-3 or TRBV12-4 to TRBJ1-1; 7 nucleotides agree with TRBD1. V gave up 6 bases and J gave up 3 bases; unmatched junction bases: 4. CDR3 size: 13 residues.

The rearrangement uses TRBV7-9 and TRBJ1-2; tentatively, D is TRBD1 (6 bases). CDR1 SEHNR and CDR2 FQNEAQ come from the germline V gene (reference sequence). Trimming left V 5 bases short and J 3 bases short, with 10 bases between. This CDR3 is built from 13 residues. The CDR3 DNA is TGTGCCAGCAGCGAGACAGGATACTATGGCTACACCTTC. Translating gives CASSETGYYGYTF.

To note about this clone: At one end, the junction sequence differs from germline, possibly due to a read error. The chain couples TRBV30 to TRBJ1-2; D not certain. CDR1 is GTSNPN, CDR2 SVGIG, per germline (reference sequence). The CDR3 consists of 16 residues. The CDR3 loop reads CAWHLRNWEGTSLSVF. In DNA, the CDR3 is TGTGCCTGGCACCTCCGTAACTGGGAGGGCACATCCTTAAGTGTCTTC.